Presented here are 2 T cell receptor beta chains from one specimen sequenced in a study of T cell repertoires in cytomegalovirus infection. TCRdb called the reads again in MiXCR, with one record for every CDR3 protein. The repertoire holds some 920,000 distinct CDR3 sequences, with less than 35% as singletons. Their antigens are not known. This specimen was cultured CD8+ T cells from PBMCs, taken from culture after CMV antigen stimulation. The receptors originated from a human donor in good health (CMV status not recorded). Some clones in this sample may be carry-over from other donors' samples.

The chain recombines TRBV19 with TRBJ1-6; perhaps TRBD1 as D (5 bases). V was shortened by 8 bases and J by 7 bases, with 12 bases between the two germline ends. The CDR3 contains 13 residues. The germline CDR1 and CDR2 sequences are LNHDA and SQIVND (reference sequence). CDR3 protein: CASATWDNSPLHF. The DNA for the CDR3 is TGTGCCAGTGCAACATGGGACAATTCACCCCTCCACTTT.

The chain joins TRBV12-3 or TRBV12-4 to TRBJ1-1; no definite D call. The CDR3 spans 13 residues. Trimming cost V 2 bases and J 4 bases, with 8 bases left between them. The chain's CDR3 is CASSLLPPTEAFF. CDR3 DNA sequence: TGTGCCAGCAGTTTACTGCCACCCACTGAAGCTTTCTTT.